The 8 T cell receptor beta chains presented below share a single source sample, sequenced in a study of cytomegalovirus exposure and HLA in healthy donors. 60 Vbeta and 13 Jbeta primers were used in PCR. Sequenced by immunoSEQ multiplex PCR; TCRdb stores in-frame clones only, minus some. Among roughly 80,000 clones listed, about 68% were seen once. The sequenced material came from PBMCs. The receptors stem from a woman aged 45-59 years in good health and CMV-seropositive.

This chain connects TRBV9 to TRBJ1-6, with 8 bases fitting TRBD1. Germline V gene lookup returns CDR1 SGDLS and CDR2 YYNGEE. The CDR3 is 16 residues long. With 0 bases clipped from V and 6 bases from J, the junction kept 5 bases outside the gene matches. CDR3 DNA: TGTGCCAGCAGCGTAGCTACCACAGGGGGTAATTCACCCCTCCACTTT. This codes for CASSVATTGGNSPLHF.

The chain joins TRBV5-4 to TRBJ2-3; a possible D gene is TRBD2 (5 bases). The CDR3 covers 15 residues. The germline gives CDR1 SGHNT, CDR2 YYREEE (reference sequence). V lost 2 bases to trimming and J lost 0 bases, with 10 bases between them. The CDR3 is CASSFVGGSTDTQYF. CDR3 in DNA: TGTGCCAGCAGCTTTGTAGGAGGAAGCACAGATACGCAGTATTTT.

The CDR3 region has the DNA TGTGCCAGCAGTTTACGGTTTAGGGGACAGTACGGAAACACCATATATTTT. Its translation is CASSLRFRGQYGNTIYF. The V and J genes are TRBV28 and TRBJ1-3; 7 nucleotides agree with TRBD1. J gave up 4 bases and V 2 bases, and 11 bases lay outside the gene matches. This CDR3 has 17 amino acids. In germline, CDR1 is MDHEN, CDR2 SYDVKM.

The rearrangement uses TRBV5-6 and TRBJ1-1, with unresolved D. This CDR3 contains 19 residues. Trimming stripped 0 bases from V and 1 base from J, with 22 bases between. CDR1 is SGHDT, CDR2 YYEEEE, per germline. DNA of the CDR3: TGTGCCAGCAGCTTGGGTGCAGGAGGCACCGGAGATAAGAACACTGAAGCTTTCTTT. It yields the protein CASSLGAGGTGDKNTEAFF.

This clone was observed a handful of times. The rearrangement joins TRBV4-1 to TRBJ2-5; 8 bases align to TRBD2. V lost 0 bases to trimming and J lost 4 bases; unmatched junction nucleotides: 13. This CDR3 has 18 residues. Germline V gene lookup returns CDR1 MGHRA and CDR2 YSYEKL. The CDR3, as DNA: TGCGCCAGCAGCCAAGATCTAATTTCCGGGGGGGCCGGAGAGACCCAGTACTTC. Its protein product is CASSQDLISGGAGETQYF.

This chain uses TRBV4-1 with TRBJ2-2; D gene ambiguous. The V end lost 2 bases, the J end lost 3 bases, and 4 bases lay between the germline ends. CDR3 length: 13 amino acids. Germline assignment: CDR1 MGHRA and CDR2 YSYEKL. Here the CDR3 DNA reads TGCGCCAGCAGCCAATCATACACCGGGGAGCTGTTTTTT. Its protein product is CASSQSYTGELFF.

This chain connects TRBV6-1 to TRBJ2-2, with 7 bases identical to TRBD2. In germline, CDR1 is MNHNS, CDR2 SASEGT. This CDR3 is 14 amino acids long. V was pared by 6 bases and J by 5 bases, with 6 bases of the junction left unmatched. The CDR3 nucleotides are TGTGCCAGCAGGAAGCGGGGAGTAACCGGGGAGCTGTTTTTT. Protein product: CASRKRGVTGELFF.

V and J are TRBV29-1 and TRBJ1-2; D is undetermined. The V and J ends lost 2 bases and 3 bases respectively, with 7 bases between them. Germline loops: CDR1 SQVTM, CDR2 ANQGSEA. The CDR3 totals 12 residues. CDR3 coding DNA: TGCAGCGTTGAACTACGGTACTATGGCTACACCTTC. Translated: CSVELRYYGYTF. The variable domain in full, with the rest retrieved from reference TRBV29-1 and TRBJ1-2, is SAVISQKPSRDICQRGTSLTIQCQVDSQVTMMFWYRQQPGQSLTLIATANQGSEATYESGFVIDKFPISRPNLTFSTLTVSNMSPEDSSIYLCSVELRYYGYTFGSGTRLTVV.